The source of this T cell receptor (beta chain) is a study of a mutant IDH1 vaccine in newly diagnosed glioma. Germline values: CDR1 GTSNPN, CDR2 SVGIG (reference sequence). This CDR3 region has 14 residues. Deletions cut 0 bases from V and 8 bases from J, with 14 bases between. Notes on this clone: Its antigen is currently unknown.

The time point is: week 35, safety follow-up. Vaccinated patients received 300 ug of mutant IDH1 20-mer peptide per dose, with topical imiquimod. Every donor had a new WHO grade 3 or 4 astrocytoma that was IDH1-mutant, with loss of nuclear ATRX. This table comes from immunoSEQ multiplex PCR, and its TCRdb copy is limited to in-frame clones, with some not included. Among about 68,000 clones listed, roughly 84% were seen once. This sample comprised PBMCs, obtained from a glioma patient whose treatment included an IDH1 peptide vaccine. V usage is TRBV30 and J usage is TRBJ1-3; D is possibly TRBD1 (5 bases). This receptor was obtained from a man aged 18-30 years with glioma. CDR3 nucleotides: TGTGCCTGGAGTGTACTCCCAGGGAGAGACACCATATATTTT. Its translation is CAWSVLPGRDTIYF.